These 28 T cell receptor beta chains share one sample of origin, sequenced in a study of T cell clones after liver transplantation. TCRdb's copy holds only in-frame clones and misses some; the assay was immunoSEQ multiplex PCR. The table shows some 9,500 clones, with around three quarters occurring only once. The input for sequencing was CD8+ T cells from blood, taken at the roughly 15-month timepoint. These receptors came from a human patient who received a liver transplant. These T cells may partly come from the graft donor.

The chain is built from TRBV11-3 and TRBJ2-3; 8 bases line up with TRBD1. CDR3 length equals 12 residues. V lost 1 base and J lost 11; bases outside the gene matches: 2. Germline loops: CDR1 SGHNT, CDR2 YENEEA. The CDR3 loop reads CASSLGGQGQYF. CDR3 nucleotide sequence: TGTGCCAGCAGCTTAGGCGGACAGGGGCAGTATTTT.

This chain joins TRBV5-6 and TRBJ2-7; TRBD2 aligns across 11 bases. The length of the CDR3 is 15 residues. Unmatched junction bases numbered 7, after V lost 2 bases and J lost 6 bases. Germline-derived CDR1 and CDR2 are SGHDT and YYEEEE. The CDR3 sequence is CASSFLAGGRGEQYF. As DNA, the CDR3 is TGTGCCAGCAGCTTTTTAGCGGGGGGGCGTGGCGAGCAGTACTTC.

V usage is TRBV7-6 and J usage is TRBJ1-3, with TRBD1 matching over 7 bases. The CDR3 runs 18 residues. CDR1 is SGHVS and CDR2 is FNYEAQ in the germline V gene. The V gene end was trimmed by 3 bases and the J gene end by 0 bases; junction bases not matched to a gene: 11. The CDR3 spells CASSFGLGGTSSGNTIYF. The CDR3 DNA reads as TGTGCCAGCAGCTTCGGTTTAGGGGGCACAAGCTCTGGAAACACCATATATTTT.

DNA of the CDR3: TGTGCCAGCAGCAGGAACCGGGCGGATACGCAGTATTTT. Amino acids: CASSRNRADTQYF. The chain is built from TRBV6-5 and TRBJ2-3; no clear D gene. V lost 6 bases and J lost 6, with 13 bases in between. This CDR3 is built from 13 residues. Germline CDR1 and CDR2: MNHEY and SVGAGI.

The V and J genes are TRBV29-1 and TRBJ1-3, with D uncertain. With 5 bases removed from V and 0 bases from J, the gap between germline ends came to 8 bases. Germline V gene lookup returns CDR1 SQVTM and CDR2 ANQGSEA. The CDR3 extends over 13 amino acids. The CDR3 loop is CSVRTISGNTIYF. CDR3 nucleotides: TGCAGCGTTCGGACCATCTCTGGAAACACCATATATTTT.

This rearrangement joins TRBV7-8 to TRBJ1-4; D unclear. The CDR3 consists of 13 residues. Germline V lookup: CDR1 SGHVS, CDR2 FQNEAQ. Deletions cut 5 bases from V and 4 bases from J, with 8 bases between. This CDR3 reads CASSRIYNEKLFF. The CDR3 DNA reads TGTGCCAGCAGCCGAATATATAATGAAAAACTGTTTTTT.

The CDR3, as DNA: TGCGCCAGCAGCCGCTTGGACGGGACAGATCAATATGGCTACACCTTC. Translated, it gives CASSRLDGTDQYGYTF. The J gene is TRBJ1-2, the V gene TRBV5-1, with 7 bases identical to TRBD1. The CDR3 runs to 16 residues. The V and J ends lost 4 bases and 5 bases, in that order; junction bases with no gene match: 14. Germline CDR1 SGHRS, CDR2 YFSETQ.

By sample fraction, this clone is medium-sized. The chain has TRBV19 and TRBJ1-2; the match to TRBD1 covers 7 bases. V gave up 8 bases and J gave up 4 bases; unmatched junction bases: 10. This CDR3 has 14 residues. Germline CDR1 reads LNHDA; CDR2 reads SQIVND (reference sequence). DNA for the CDR3: TGTGCCAGTGGGGCCGGGACAGCAATCTATGGCTACACCTTC. It encodes CASGAGTAIYGYTF. The full variable domain, its missing parts supplied by reference TRBV19 and TRBJ1-2, is DGGITQSPKYLFRKEGQNVTLSCEQNLNHDAMYWYRQDPGQGLRLIYYSQIVNDFQKGDIAEGYSVSREKKESFPLTVTSAQKNPTAFYLCASGAGTAIYGYTFGSGTRLTVV.

The rearrangement uses TRBV5-6 and TRBJ2-6; possible D gene TRBD1, 5 bases. From germline, CDR1 is SGHDT and CDR2 YYEEEE. CDR3 length equals 15 residues. V lost 0 bases to trimming and J lost 2 bases, with 6 bases between them. The CDR3 here is CASSLEGTGANVLTF. The CDR3 DNA is TGTGCCAGCAGCTTGGAGGGGACTGGGGCCAACGTCCTGACTTTC.

The chain joins TRBV7-6 to TRBJ2-4; D is uncertain. V lost 2 bases, J lost 3 bases, and 14 bases lay in between. CDR3 size: 16 residues. The germline gives CDR1 SGHVS, CDR2 FNYEAQ. As DNA, the CDR3 is TGTGCCAGCAGCTTATCTACAAGCCGCCACAAAAACATTCAGTACTTC. Its translation is CASSLSTSRHKNIQYF.

The CDR3 protein is CASSEVIQMNYGYTF. The DNA for the CDR3 is TGTGCCAGCAGTGAAGTTATACAGATGAACTATGGCTACACCTTC. This chain joins TRBV6-1 and TRBJ1-2, with D unclear. The CDR3 contains 15 residues. CDR1 and CDR2 from the germline V gene are MNHNS and SASEGT. V was clipped by 1 base and J by 2 bases, with 11 bases between them.

The chain has TRBV27 and TRBJ2-7, with 7 bases matching TRBD1. Germline loops: CDR1 MNHEY, CDR2 SMNVEV (reference sequence). This CDR3 has 13 amino acids. V gave up 3 bases and J gave up 4 bases; unmatched junction bases: 3. The DNA of the CDR3 is TGTGCCAGCAGTTTTCGCAGGGGGTACGAGCAGTACTTC. Translated: CASSFRRGYEQYF.

The gene calls are TRBV27 and TRBJ2-7, with D possibly matching TRBD2 (6 bases). Between the trimmed V and J ends, which lost 0 bases and 7 bases, there was a span of 13 bases. Germline V CDR1 and CDR2: MNHEY, SMNVEV (reference sequence). This CDR3 region has 14 residues. The CDR3 loop reads CASSLSPTRWEQYF. The DNA of the CDR3 is TGTGCCAGCAGTTTATCGCCGACTAGATGGGAGCAGTACTTC.

The V call is TRBV27, the J call TRBJ2-1, with D tentatively TRBD1 (5 bases). CDR3 length: 12 amino acids. Trimming cost V 3 bases and J 10 bases, with 10 bases left between them. CDR1 and CDR2 from the germline V gene are MNHEY and SMNVEV (reference sequence). The CDR3 coding sequence is TGTGCCAGCAGTTTCAGTAGGACAGAGCAGTTCTTC. Translating it yields CASSFSRTEQFF.

The gene calls are TRBV7-9 and TRBJ2-1; D unclear. V lost 2 bases and J 8 bases, leaving 10 bases between the germline ends. This CDR3 has 13 amino acids. Germline V gives CDR1 SEHNR, CDR2 FQNEAQ (reference sequence). CDR3 bases: TGTGCCAGCAGCTTATATCATTCGGATGAGCAGTTCTTC. Translating gives CASSLYHSDEQFF.

The V and J genes are TRBV11-2 and TRBJ1-2; possible D gene TRBD1, 5 bases. Germline CDR1 is SGHAT and CDR2 is FQNNGV. The CDR3 covers 15 residues. Trimming took off 0 bases at V and 7 bases at J, with 15 bases between the two ends. DNA of the CDR3: TGTGCCAGCAGCTTAGAGGGCCAGGGCGCTGGTGGCTACACCTTC. This codes for CASSLEGQGAGGYTF.

The chain uses TRBV9 and TRBJ2-7; D is tentatively TRBD1 or TRBD2 (5 bases each). The germline gives CDR1 SGDLS, CDR2 YYNGEE. With 3 bases removed from V and 3 bases from J, the gap between germline ends came to 7 bases. The CDR3 runs 12 residues. The DNA for the CDR3 is TGTGCCAGCAGCGGGGACGGCTACGAGCAGTACTTC. It specifies CASSGDGYEQYF.

This sequence joins TRBV29-1 and TRBJ2-1; 13 bases agree with TRBD2. CDR1 and CDR2 from the germline V gene are SQVTM and ANQGSEA. J was trimmed by 2 bases and V by 0 bases; bases with no gene match: 10. This CDR3 has 19 amino acids. The CDR3 DNA follows: TGCAGCGTTGAAGATCGTGCTGGGACTAGCGGGATTACCTACAATGAGCAGTTCTTC. It encodes CSVEDRAGTSGITYNEQFF.

This clone was observed a single time. This chain joins TRBV27 and TRBJ1-2; D is unclear. Germline CDR1 is MNHEY and CDR2 is SMNVEV (reference sequence). The V and J ends lost 6 bases and 2 bases respectively, with 10 bases between them. This CDR3 comprises 13 residues. The DNA for the CDR3 is TGTGCCAGCAGCCTGGACGGAAACTATGGCTACACCTTC. Its protein product is CASSLDGNYGYTF.

V gene TRBV30 combines with J gene TRBJ1-2, with D possibly being TRBD1 (6 bases). CDR3 size: 15 residues. V was clipped by 3 bases and J by 3 bases, with 17 bases between them. Looked up from germline, CDR1 is GTSNPN and CDR2 is SVGIG (reference sequence). CDR3 residues: CAWRDRFQGYYGYTF. In DNA, the CDR3 is TGTGCCTGGAGGGACAGATTTCAGGGTTACTATGGCTACACCTTC.

The V and J genes are TRBV19 and TRBJ2-1; TRBD2 might be the D (5 bases). Germline CDR1 is LNHDA and CDR2 is SQIVND (reference sequence). The CDR3 contains 15 residues. V was clipped by 6 bases and J by 2 bases, with 14 bases between them. CDR3 loop: CASSPTTPAYNEQFF. CDR3 coding DNA: TGTGCCAGTAGCCCGACTACTCCCGCCTACAATGAGCAGTTCTTC.

Sample share makes this clone medium-sized. The chain uses TRBV10-3 and TRBJ1-2; 9 bases align to TRBD1. V shed 2 bases and J 4 bases; nucleotides not matched to a gene: 8. The CDR3 spans 16 residues. From germline, CDR1 is ENHRY and CDR2 SYGVKD. CDR3 sequence: CAISELMTGGVYGYTF. In DNA form, the CDR3 reads TGTGCCATCAGTGAGCTAATGACAGGGGGGGTCTATGGCTACACCTTC.

A word on this clone: One end of the junction fails to match germline, which may point to a read error. CDR3 amino acids: CASSPYLGPNF. The CDR3 DNA is TGTGCCAGCAGCCCCTACCTGGGCCCAAACTTC. The gene calls are TRBV11-3 and TRBJ2-7; D remains ambiguous. There are 11 residues in the CDR3. Germline CDR1 and CDR2: SGHNT and YENEEA.

The chain couples TRBV12-5 to TRBJ1-4, with 8 bases fitting TRBD1. The CDR3 runs 13 residues. CDR1 LGHNT and CDR2 FRNRAP come from the germline V gene. V was pared by 5 bases and J by 14 bases, with 10 bases of the junction left unmatched. CDR3 DNA sequence: TGTGCTAGTGGTGCCGGGGCAGGGGGCCGTCTGTTTTTT. Translating it yields CASGAGAGGRLFF.

This rearrangement joins TRBV7-6 to TRBJ1-1; weak D call: TRBD1 (5 bases). The germline V gene has CDR1 SGHVS and CDR2 FNYEAQ. The germline V and J ends were trimmed by 2 bases and 1 base, with 14 bases remaining between them. This CDR3 is 16 amino acids long. The CDR3 bases are TGTGCCAGCAGCTTATCCCCCCCGGGGCGGAACACTGAAGCTTTCTTT. The encoded protein is CASSLSPPGRNTEAFF.

The sample holds a few counts of this clone. The gene calls are TRBV4-3 and TRBJ2-1; 9 bases are a match to TRBD2. The CDR3 has 18 amino acids. V was clipped by 0 bases and J by 0 bases; unmatched bases: 6. The germline V gene encodes CDR1 LGHNA and CDR2 YSLEER. CDR3 protein: CASSQEPSGASSYNEQFF. CDR3 DNA sequence: TGCGCCAGCAGCCAAGAGCCTAGCGGGGCCTCCTCCTACAATGAGCAGTTCTTC.

This chain uses TRBV4-1 with TRBJ2-5; 7 bases fit TRBD1. The J call may not be correct, given that the DNA end is closer to TRBJ2-7. This CDR3 is built from 14 residues. From germline, CDR1 is MGHRA and CDR2 YSYEKL. The CDR3 DNA follows: TGCGCCAGCAGCCAAGGACAGGGAAACTACGAGCAGTACTTC. Its translation is CASSQGQGNYEQYF.

The chain joins TRBV6-5 to TRBJ2-7; TRBD1 is a possible D gene (6 bases). Trimming took 0 bases from V and 8 from J, leaving 8 bases between them. CDR1 and CDR2 (germline): MNHEY, SVGAGI. The CDR3 is 12 amino acids. The CDR3 sequence: CASSYSGDKQYF. In nucleotides, the CDR3 is TGTGCCAGCAGTTACTCCGGGGACAAGCAGTACTTC.